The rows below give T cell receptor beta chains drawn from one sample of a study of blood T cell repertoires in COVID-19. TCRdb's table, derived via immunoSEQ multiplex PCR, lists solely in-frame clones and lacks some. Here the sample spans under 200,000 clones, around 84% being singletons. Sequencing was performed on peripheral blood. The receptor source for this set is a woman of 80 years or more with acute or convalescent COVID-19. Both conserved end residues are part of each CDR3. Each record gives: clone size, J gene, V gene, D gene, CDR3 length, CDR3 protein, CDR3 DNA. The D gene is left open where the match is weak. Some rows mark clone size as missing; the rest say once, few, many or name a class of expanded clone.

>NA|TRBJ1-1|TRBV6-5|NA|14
CASTWGSRGTEAFF
TGTGCCTCCACCTGGGGCTCTAGGGGAACTGAAGCTTTCTTT
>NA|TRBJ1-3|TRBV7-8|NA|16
CASSQPSQGGGNTIYF
TGTGCCAGCAGCCAACCCTCGCAGGGAGGTGGAAACACCATATATTTT
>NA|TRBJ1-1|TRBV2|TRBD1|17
CASSDVGQGARNTEAFF
TGTGCCAGCAGTGACGTCGGACAGGGGGCGCGGAACACTGAAGCTTTCTTT
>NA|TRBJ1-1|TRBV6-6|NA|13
CASSLRRETEAFF
TGTGCCAGCAGTTTAAGGAGGGAGACTGAAGCTTTCTTT
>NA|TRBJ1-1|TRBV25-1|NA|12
CASMRAQGRAFF
TGTGCCAGCATGCGGGCACAGGGTAGAGCTTTCTTT
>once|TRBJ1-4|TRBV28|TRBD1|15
CASSLLGGRIEKLFF
TGTGCCAGCAGTTTATTAGGGGGCCGGATTGAAAAACTGTTTTTT
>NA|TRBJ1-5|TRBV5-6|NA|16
CASSLGAGYSNQPQHF
TGTGCCAGCAGCTTGGGGGCCGGCTATAGCAATCAGCCCCAGCATTTT
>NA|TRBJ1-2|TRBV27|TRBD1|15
CASSPLGQGDYGYTF
TGTGCCAGCAGTCCGCTCGGACAGGGTGACTATGGCTACACCTTC
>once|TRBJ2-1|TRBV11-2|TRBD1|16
CASSYRGGGSYNEQFF
TGTGCCAGCAGCTACAGGGGCGGTGGGTCCTACAATGAGCAGTTCTTC
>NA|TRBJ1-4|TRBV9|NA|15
CASSGEGISGEKLFF
TGTGCCAGCAGCGGGGAGGGAATCTCTGGGGAAAAACTGTTTTTT
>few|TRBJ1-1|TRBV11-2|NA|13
CASSFYMNTEAFF
TGTGCCAGCAGCTTTTACATGAACACTGAAGCTTTCTTT
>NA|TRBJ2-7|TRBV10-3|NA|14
CAISDSQEGTEQYF
TGTGCCATCAGTGATTCCCAGGAGGGTACGGAGCAGTACTTC
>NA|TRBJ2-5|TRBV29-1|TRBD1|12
CSGGTGEETQYF
TGCAGCGGCGGGACAGGGGAAGAGACCCAGTACTTC
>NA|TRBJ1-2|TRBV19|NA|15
CASSINGVSNYGYTF
TGTGCCAGTAGTATAAACGGGGTTTCTAACTATGGCTACACCTTC
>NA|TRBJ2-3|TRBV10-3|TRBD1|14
CAISGQGGTDTQYF
TGTGCCATCAGTGGGCAGGGGGGCACAGATACGCAGTATTTT
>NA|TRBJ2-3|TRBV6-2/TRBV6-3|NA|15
CASSSEGASTDTQYF
TGTGCCAGCAGTTCTGAAGGGGCTAGCACAGATACGCAGTATTTT
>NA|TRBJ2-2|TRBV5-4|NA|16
CASSLFPRTETGELFF
TGTGCCAGCAGCTTGTTCCCCCGGACAGAGACCGGGGAGCTGTTTTTT
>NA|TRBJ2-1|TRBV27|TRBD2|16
CASTDGTSGNYNEQFF
TGTGCCAGCACCGACGGGACTAGCGGTAACTACAATGAGCAGTTCTTC
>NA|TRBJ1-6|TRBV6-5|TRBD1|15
CASSYSGQINSPLHF
TGTGCCAGCAGTTACTCGGGACAGATTAATTCACCCCTCCACTTT
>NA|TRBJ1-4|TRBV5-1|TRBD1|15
CASSPGQGRGEKLFF
TGCGCCAGCAGCCCGGGACAGGGGCGGGGTGAAAAACTGTTTTTT
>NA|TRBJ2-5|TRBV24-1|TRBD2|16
CATSDYGLAGVETQYF
TGTGCCACCAGTGACTACGGACTAGCGGGAGTAGAGACCCAGTACTTC
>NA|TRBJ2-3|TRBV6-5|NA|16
CASSYSTREPTDTQYF
TGTGCCAGCAGTTACTCGACTCGGGAACCCACAGATACGCAGTATTTT
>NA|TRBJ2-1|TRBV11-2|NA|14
CASSPHGGYNEQFF
TGTGCCAGCAGCCCCCACGGGGGCTACAATGAGCAGTTCTTC
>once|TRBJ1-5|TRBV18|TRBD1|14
CASSAGTGYQPQHF
TGTGCCAGCTCAGCCGGGACAGGTTATCAGCCCCAGCATTTT
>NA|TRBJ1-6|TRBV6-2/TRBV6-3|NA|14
CASSPPGQYSPLHF
TGTGCCAGCAGCCCACCGGGTCAATACTCACCCCTCCACTTT
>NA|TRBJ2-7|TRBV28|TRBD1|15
CASSPGTVFIYEQYF
TGTGCCAGCAGTCCCGGGACAGTCTTCATCTACGAGCAGTACTTC
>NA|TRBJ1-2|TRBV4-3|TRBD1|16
CASSQEGQGVMRGYTF
TGCGCCAGCAGCCAAGAAGGGCAGGGGGTAATGCGTGGCTACACCTTC
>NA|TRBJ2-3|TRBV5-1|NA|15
CASSPGVYPTDTQYF
TGCGCCAGCAGCCCCGGGGTCTACCCCACAGATACGCAGTATTTT
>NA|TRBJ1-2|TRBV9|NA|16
CASSVAARAEGYGYTF
TGTGCCAGCAGCGTAGCGGCGAGGGCTGAAGGGTATGGCTACACCTTC
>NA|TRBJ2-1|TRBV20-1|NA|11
CSAPLGEEQFF
TGCAGTGCTCCTCTAGGAGAAGAGCAGTTCTTC
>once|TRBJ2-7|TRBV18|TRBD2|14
CASSPGGAVYEQYF
TGTGCCAGCTCACCGGGAGGGGCGGTTTACGAGCAGTACTTC
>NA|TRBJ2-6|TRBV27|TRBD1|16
CASSPDRVSGANVLTF
TGTGCCAGCAGCCCCGACAGGGTTTCTGGGGCCAACGTCCTGACTTTC
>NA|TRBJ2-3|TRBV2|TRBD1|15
CASSVGTGYMDTQYF
TGTGCCAGCAGTGTAGGGACAGGTTACATGGATACGCAGTATTTT
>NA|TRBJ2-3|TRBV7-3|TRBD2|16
CASSLGLAANTDTQYF
TGTGCCAGCAGCTTAGGTCTAGCGGCTAATACAGATACGCAGTATTTT
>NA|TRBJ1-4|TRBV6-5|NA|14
CASSYSPTNEKLFF
TGTGCCAGCAGTTACTCCCCTACTAATGAAAAACTGTTTTTT